One sample yielded the 12 T cell receptor beta chains listed below, sequenced in a study of T cells in Graves' hyperthyroidism and ophthalmopathy. TCR beta CDR3 regions were amplified from RNA. HTBI primers were the set used in a first-round RT-PCR of the TCR CDR3. TCRdb called the multiplex PCR reads again in MiXCR, with one record for every CDR3 protein. The sample includes 550,000 to 700,000 distinct CDR3 sequences, 35% to 55% of them seen just once. The specimen sequenced was peripheral blood or thyroid tissue (not recorded which). The receptor source for this set is an adult woman with Graves' disease, either hyperthyroidism or ophthalmopathy (not recorded which).

The chain is built from TRBV7-3 and TRBJ2-7; 12 nucleotides line up with TRBD1. The germline gives CDR1 SGHTA, CDR2 FQGTGA. Losses at the gene ends were 6 bases for V and 3 bases for J; bases not matched to a gene: 6. The CDR3 has 15 amino acids. The CDR3 is CASSPGTGGGYEQYF. CDR3 nucleotides: TGTGCCAGCAGTCCCGGGACAGGGGGCGGCTACGAGCAGTACTTC.

This clonotype appeared many times. This chain connects TRBV29-1 to TRBJ2-2; D is unclear. The V and J ends lost 5 bases and 0 bases respectively, with 7 bases between them. The CDR3 consists of 13 residues. CDR1 and CDR2 (germline): SQVTM, ANQGSEA. The CDR3 here is CSVREPNTGELFF. In DNA form, the CDR3 reads TGCAGCGTTAGGGAACCGAACACCGGGGAGCTGTTTTTT.

The sample holds many counts of this clonotype. The rearrangement uses TRBV13 and TRBJ2-7; D is undetermined. Germline lookup yields CDR1 PRHDT and CDR2 FYEKMQ (reference sequence). The CDR3 has 14 residues. V was pared by 2 bases and J by 0 bases, with 8 bases between. The CDR3 DNA is TGTGCCAGCAGCTTACTCGTTAGCTCCTACGAGCAGTACTTC. Amino acid sequence: CASSLLVSSYEQYF. Full variable domain (rest looked up from reference TRBV13 and TRBJ2-7): AAGVIQSPRHLIKEKRETATLKCYPIPRHDTVYWYQQGPGQDPQFLISFYEKMQSDKGSIPDRFSAQQFSDYHSELNMSSLELGDSALYFCASSLLVSSYEQYFGPGTRLTVT.

A word on this clonotype: Because the CDR3 is missing its conserved closing phenylalanine or tryptophan, this is likely a read error. The V call is TRBV7-2, the J call TRBJ1-3, with 7 bases aligning to TRBD1. The CDR3 has 16 residues. Germline V gives CDR1 SGHTA, CDR2 FQGNSA. V lost 5 bases to trimming and J lost 3 bases; unmatched junction nucleotides: 10. In DNA, the CDR3 is TGTGCCAGCAGCCAAATCCAAACAGGGGTTGGAAACACCATATATTGT. Translating gives CASSQIQTGVGNTIYC.

This clonotype was seen only a few times. The chain recombines TRBV28 with TRBJ1-5; tentatively, D is TRBD1 (6 bases). The germline CDR1 and CDR2 sequences are MDHEN and SYDVKM. Trimming took 7 bases from V and 2 from J, leaving 9 bases between them. CDR3 size: 13 residues. The CDR3 sequence: CASNRQGNQPQHF. CDR3 bases: TGTGCCAGCAACCGACAGGGCAATCAGCCCCAGCATTTT.

This sequence joins TRBV5-6 and TRBJ1-5; weak D call: TRBD1 (6 bases). V lost 1 base to trimming and J lost 4 bases, with 15 bases between them. CDR1 SGHDT and CDR2 YYEEEE come from the germline V gene. The CDR3 length is 16 residues. CDR3 sequence reads: CASSLSAGTPNQPQHF. The CDR3 DNA follows: TGTGCCAGCAGCTTGAGCGCGGGGACACCTAATCAGCCCCAGCATTTT.

This clonotype has at least ten counts. The chain is built from TRBV6-1 and TRBJ2-5; TRBD2 is a possible D gene (7 bases). V was shortened by 9 bases and J by 3 bases, with 14 bases between the two germline ends. Germline loops: CDR1 MNHNS, CDR2 SASEGT. The CDR3 consists of 13 residues. CDR3 in DNA: TGTGCCAGTGTGGGGGGGGGCAAAGAGACCCAGTACTTC. Amino acids: CASVGGGKETQYF.

The chain couples TRBV9 to TRBJ2-3, with TRBD2 matching 12 bases. The CDR3 is 16 amino acids. The trim removed 0 bases at V and 3 bases at J, leaving 2 bases unmatched. The germline V gene has CDR1 SGDLS and CDR2 YYNGEE. The CDR3 DNA follows: TGTGCCAGCAGCGTAGCTAGCGGGAGGGCAACAGATACGCAGTATTTT. As protein: CASSVASGRATDTQYF.

This clonotype appeared a few times. The chain is built from TRBV11-2 and TRBJ2-3; D is uncertain. The CDR3 runs to 13 residues. Per germline, CDR1 SGHAT and CDR2 FQNNGV. V was clipped by 6 bases and J by 4 bases, with 11 bases between them. The CDR3 nucleotides are TGTGCCAGCAGTGCCTATCTAGCAGATACGCAGTATTTT. Protein sequence: CASSAYLADTQYF. The full variable domain, with the rest looked up from reference TRBV11-2 and TRBJ2-3, is EAGVAQSPRYKIIEKRQSVAFWCNPISGHATLYWYQQILGQGPKLLIQFQNNGVVDDSQLPKDRFSAERLKGVDSTLKIQPAKLEDSAVYLCASSAYLADTQYFGPGTRLTVL.

This clonotype appeared many times. This chain joins TRBV29-1 and TRBJ1-1; 7 bases agree with TRBD1. V lost 8 bases to trimming and J lost 5 bases; unmatched junction nucleotides: 11. The CDR3 runs to 13 residues. The germline V gene has CDR1 SQVTM and CDR2 ANQGSEA. The CDR3 DNA reads TGCAGCTTCAGACAGGGAACGGGTACTGAAGCTTTCTTT. Its translation: CSFRQGTGTEAFF.

The rearrangement links TRBV2 to TRBJ1-3, with D possibly TRBD1 on 5 matching bases. This CDR3 comprises 15 residues. V lost 5 bases to trimming and J lost 0 bases, with 11 bases between them. CDR1 and CDR2 from the germline V gene are SNHLY and FYNNEI. Here the CDR3 reads CASSYAGNSGNTIYF. In nucleotides, the CDR3 is TGTGCCAGCAGTTACGCAGGGAACTCTGGAAACACCATATATTTT.

In its sample, this clonotype was seen many times. The chain uses TRBV7-9 and TRBJ1-5, with D uncertain. Germline lookup yields CDR1 SEHNR and CDR2 FQNEAQ (reference sequence). With 5 bases removed from V and 4 bases from J, the gap between germline ends came to 18 bases. The CDR3 covers 16 residues. CDR3 protein: CASSQAGTVLNQPQHF. The CDR3 bases are TGTGCCAGCAGCCAAGCCGGAACAGTTCTTAATCAGCCCCAGCATTTT.